What follows is one T cell receptor (beta chain) and its context. Its antigen is not identified. This entry is derived from a study of CD8 T cells in Susac syndrome. Study results and caveats: It was acknowledged by the study that relatively few individuals were included in its TCR sequencing and HLA analysis.

Reverse transcription of about 0.5 to 1 ug RNA used random hexamers. Amplification of TCR beta CDR3 spanned 54 Vbeta and 13 Jbeta via immunoSEQ multiplex PCR. TCRdb called the immunoSEQ multiplex PCR reads again in MiXCR, with one record for every CDR3 protein. Of some 120,000 distinct CDR3 sequences detected, under 95% appear once; the ten largest clones hold approximately 0.13%. Germline values: CDR1 MGHDK, CDR2 SYGVNS. Trimming stripped 3 bases from V and 2 bases from J, with 17 bases between. This CDR3 is 16 amino acids long. CD8+ and CD4+ T cells from blood underwent TCR beta sequencing, which was carried out in a high-throughput format.

The rearrangement links TRBV25-1 to TRBJ2-7; D call uncertain. Sample: CD8+ T cells from PBMCs. This sequence originates from a human donor in good health. The chain's CDR3 is CASSDLKQTRPYEQYF. The CDR3, as DNA: TGTGCCAGCAGTGACTTGAAACAAACACGGCCCTACGAGCAGTACTTC.